This passage covers 28 T cell receptor beta chains from one sample sequenced in a study of human T cells and chemical hapten exposure. One entry per CDR3 protein, called by TCRdb with MiXCR from the RACE reads. This table has roughly 90,000 distinct CDR3 sequences, roughly a tenth appearing once. As for time point: pre-sensitization, week 0. Treatment here: therapeutic diphenylcyclopropenone sensitization with weekly scalp DPC. The specimen was whole blood, collected in connection with sensitization to the hapten diphenylcyclopropenone (DPC). Source of these receptors: a woman aged 40 to 50 with alopecia areata. Some clones in this sample may be carry-over from other donors' samples.

This chain joins TRBV29-1 and TRBJ1-5; perhaps TRBD1 as D (6 bases). The CDR3 runs 14 residues. Germline V gives CDR1 SQVTM, CDR2 ANQGSEA. Trimming cost V 7 bases and J 5 bases, with 18 bases left between them. For the CDR3, the DNA is TGCAGCGCATCCTCAGGGGAGCCCTATCAGCCCCAGCATTTT. Its translation is CSASSGEPYQPQHF.

This sequence joins TRBV5-1 and TRBJ1-1, with D possibly TRBD1 on 6 matching bases. Germline V lookup: CDR1 SGHRS, CDR2 YFSETQ. V was clipped by 0 bases and J by 1 base, with 10 bases between them. CDR3 length equals 15 residues. The CDR3 loop reads CASSLVAGANTEAFF. As DNA, the CDR3 is TGCGCCAGCAGCTTGGTGGCAGGGGCGAACACTGAAGCTTTCTTT.

The chain uses TRBV6-5 and TRBJ2-7, with 9 bases aligning to TRBD1. Trimming removed 2 bases from V and 0 bases from J; junction bases left unmatched: 2. Germline assignment: CDR1 MNHEY and CDR2 SVGAGI. This CDR3 has 15 residues. The CDR3: CASSYEQGASYEQYF. CDR3 nucleotides: TGTGCCAGCAGTTACGAACAGGGGGCCTCCTACGAGCAGTACTTC.

This chain links TRBV7-2 with TRBJ2-1; no firm D call. CDR1 and CDR2 from the germline V gene are SGHTA and FQGNSA. V gave up 7 bases and J gave up 3 bases, with 19 bases separating them. The CDR3 is 16 amino acids. In DNA, the CDR3 is TGTGCCAGCACCCTTGGTGGTAGGTCCTACTACAATGAGCAGTTCTTC. Amino acids: CASTLGGRSYYNEQFF.

CDR3 coding DNA: TGCAGCGGCTGGACAGATGGCTACACCTTC. Its translation is CSGWTDGYTF. This rearrangement joins TRBV29-1 to TRBJ1-2; a weak D match, TRBD1 (6 bases). This CDR3 is 10 amino acids long. Germline CDR1 is SQVTM and CDR2 is ANQGSEA. Trimming removed 7 bases from V and 6 bases from J, with 9 bases in between.

This clonotype was seen repeatedly, ten times or more. The rearrangement joins TRBV7-2 to TRBJ2-7, with TRBD1 matching over 9 bases. The CDR3 spans 15 residues. Germline V gives CDR1 SGHTA, CDR2 FQGNSA. V gave up 5 bases and J gave up 1 base; unmatched junction bases: 6. The DNA for the CDR3 is TGTGCCAGCAGCCGAACAGGGGGCCTATCCTACGAGCAGTACTTC. Its protein is CASSRTGGLSYEQYF.

The gene calls are TRBV18 and TRBJ1-3, with 7 bases matching TRBD1. V lost 6 bases and J lost 0; bases outside the gene matches: 5. CDR1 is KGHSH and CDR2 is LQKENI in the germline V gene. CDR3 length equals 15 residues. CDR3 region: CASSAGTVSGNTIYF. CDR3 sequence (DNA): TGTGCCAGCTCGGCCGGGACAGTCTCTGGAAACACCATATATTTT.

This clonotype came up a few times. This chain joins TRBV6-6 and TRBJ1-6; TRBD1 matches at 7 bases. Germline-derived CDR1 and CDR2 are MNHNY and SVGAGI (reference sequence). J was trimmed by 3 bases and V by 0 bases; bases with no gene match: 5. CDR3 length: 17 amino acids. The CDR3 DNA sequence: TGTGCCAGCAGTTACTCGCAGGGGGGTTACTATAATTCACCCCTCCACTTT. Translating gives CASSYSQGGYYNSPLHF.

This clonotype has more than one count but fewer than ten. The J gene is TRBJ1-1, the V gene TRBV27; a possible D gene is TRBD1 (5 bases). Germline V gene sequence: CDR1 MNHEY, CDR2 SMNVEV (reference sequence). The ends were cut back, 2 bases at V and 3 bases at J, with 10 bases in the middle. This CDR3 is 14 amino acids long. Written as DNA, the CDR3 is TGTGCCAGCAGTTTACGCAGGGATGACACTGAAGCTTTCTTT. This gives the protein CASSLRRDDTEAFF.

This clonotype was detected many times. The chain joins TRBV5-1 to TRBJ2-7; TRBD1 matches 7 bases. This CDR3 spans 15 amino acids. V trimming: 6 bases; J trimming: 5 bases; junction bases outside the gene matches: 14. Per germline, CDR1 SGHRS and CDR2 YFSETQ. The CDR3 DNA is TGCGCCAGCAACTTACCGACAGGGTCCTTGGACGAGCAGTACTTC. This gives the protein CASNLPTGSLDEQYF.

The rearrangement joins TRBV10-3 to TRBJ2-2; D is undetermined. Trimming left V 2 bases short and J 8 bases short, with 12 bases between. The CDR3 is 14 residues long. The germline V gene has CDR1 ENHRY and CDR2 SYGVKD. This CDR3 is CAISEEADPGELFF. In DNA, the CDR3 is TGTGCCATCAGTGAGGAGGCGGATCCGGGGGAGCTGTTTTTT.

In this sample, this clonotype turned up a few times. This chain links TRBV7-2 with TRBJ2-7, with D hard to call. Germline V lookup: CDR1 SGHTA, CDR2 FQGNSA. CDR3 length: 13 amino acids. Trimming left V 5 bases short and J 3 bases short, with 11 bases between. CDR3 sequence: CASSLAKSYEQYF. The CDR3 DNA is TGTGCCAGCAGCCTGGCCAAAAGCTACGAGCAGTACTTC. The full variable domain, rest sourced from reference TRBV7-2 and TRBJ2-7, is GAGVSQSPSNKVTEKGKDVELRCDPISGHTALYWYRQSLGQGLEFLIYFQGNSAPDKSGLPSDRFSAERTGGSVSTLTIQRTQQEDSAVYLCASSLAKSYEQYFGPGTRLTVT.

This clonotype was counted at least ten times. This chain joins TRBV7-9 and TRBJ1-6; no clear D gene. The CDR3 totals 14 residues. The germline CDR1 and CDR2 sequences are SEHNR and FQNEAQ (reference sequence). V was trimmed by 1 base and J by 5 bases, leaving 6 bases between them. The CDR3 region is CASSLEGNNSPLHF. CDR3 DNA: TGTGCCAGCAGCTTAGAAGGGAATAATTCACCCCTCCACTTT.

This clonotype was seen only a few times. This chain links TRBV5-4 with TRBJ2-1, with D perhaps TRBD1 or TRBD2 (5 bases each). The V and J ends lost 0 bases and 8 bases respectively, with 12 bases between them. The CDR3 spans 14 residues. The germline CDR1 and CDR2 sequences are SGHNT and YYREEE (reference sequence). The CDR3 coding sequence is TGTGCCAGCAGCTTGGGGGGACCAGGCGATGAGCAGTTCTTC. Its translation: CASSLGGPGDEQFF.

This clonotype was detected many times. This rearrangement joins TRBV9 to TRBJ2-2; TRBD1 might be the D (7 bases). Trimming removed 7 bases at V and 3 bases at J, with 13 bases between. Germline CDR1 SGDLS, CDR2 YYNGEE. The CDR3 has 14 amino acids. The DNA of the CDR3 is TGTGCCAGCCGCAGGGGGGCGGACACCGGGGAGCTGTTTTTT. Its translation is CASRRGADTGELFF.

This clonotype was detected only a few times. The chain uses TRBV19 and TRBJ1-2; D uncertain. Germline-derived CDR1 and CDR2 are LNHDA and SQIVND (reference sequence). The CDR3 is made up of 16 amino acids. V lost 6 bases and J lost 0, with 17 bases in between. CDR3 amino acids: CASSRIEGTPNYGYTF. In DNA, the CDR3 is TGTGCCAGTAGCCGTATCGAGGGAACCCCTAACTATGGCTACACCTTC.

This clonotype was picked up a small number of times. CDR3 sequence: CASSFTRGIYEQYF. CDR3 DNA: TGTGCCAGCAGCTTTACGCGGGGGATATACGAGCAGTACTTC. V and J are TRBV7-2 and TRBJ2-7, with 7 bases fitting TRBD2. Germline values: CDR1 SGHTA, CDR2 FQGNSA. The V and J ends lost 3 bases and 4 bases, in that order; junction bases with no gene match: 6. This CDR3 has 14 residues.

This clonotype came up many times. The chain is built from TRBV7-9 and TRBJ2-5, with D unresolved. This CDR3 spans 15 amino acids. Per the germline V gene, CDR1 is SEHNR and CDR2 is FQNEAQ (reference sequence). Trimming removed 3 bases from V and 2 bases from J, with 13 bases in between. CDR3: CASSFSTLGQETQYF. Here the CDR3 DNA reads TGTGCCAGCAGCTTTTCTACGCTGGGGCAAGAGACCCAGTACTTC.

The rearrangement links TRBV28 to TRBJ1-5; TRBD1 is a possible D gene (6 bases). Germline V gives CDR1 MDHEN, CDR2 SYDVKM. The CDR3 covers 14 residues. The V and J ends lost 6 bases and 1 base respectively, with 10 bases between them. Written as DNA, the CDR3 is TGTGCCAGCAGATCGAGGGGGAGCAATCAGCCCCAGCATTTT. The encoded protein is CASRSRGSNQPQHF. The full variable domain, rest sourced from reference TRBV28 and TRBJ1-5, is DVKVTQSSRYLVKRTGEKVFLECVQDMDHENMFWYRQDPGLGLRLIYFSYDVKMKEKGDIPEGYSVSREKKERFSLILESASTNQTSMYLCASRSRGSNQPQHFGDGTRLSIL.

This clonotype was detected many times. This chain joins TRBV29-1 and TRBJ1-2; TRBD1 might be the D (5 bases). Trimming pared 1 base from V and 3 bases from J, leaving 15 bases between. The germline CDR1 and CDR2 sequences are SQVTM and ANQGSEA. The CDR3 totals 15 residues. The chain's CDR3 is CSVEGSFTGYYGYTF. CDR3 bases: TGCAGCGTTGAAGGGAGTTTTACAGGATACTATGGCTACACCTTC.

This clonotype was counted between two and nine times. This chain links TRBV7-9 with TRBJ1-6; D unresolved. Germline V gene lookup returns CDR1 SEHNR and CDR2 FQNEAQ (reference sequence). This CDR3 comprises 13 residues. Trimming stripped 1 base from V and 12 bases from J, with 10 bases between. CDR3 amino acids: CASSLVGEEPLHF. The DNA for the CDR3 is TGTGCCAGCAGCTTAGTCGGAGAGGAACCCCTCCACTTT.

The sample holds many counts of this clonotype. V gene TRBV20-1 combines with J gene TRBJ1-2; D is unresolved. The CDR3 loop spans 13 amino acids. Per germline, CDR1 DFQATT and CDR2 SNEGSKA (reference sequence). V was cut by 2 bases and J by 5 bases, with 12 bases left in between. CDR3 region: CSARWQAGYGYTF. The CDR3, as DNA: TGCAGTGCTAGATGGCAGGCTGGATATGGCTACACCTTC.

V and J are TRBV29-1 and TRBJ1-2, with 7 positions matching TRBD1. This CDR3 region has 15 residues. The junction had 16 bases not matched to a gene; V was cut back by 6 bases and J by 6 bases. Germline CDR1 SQVTM, CDR2 ANQGSEA. The CDR3 coding sequence is TGCAGCGTCGACGCCGCAGGGGGGTTTTCGAATGGCTACACCTTC. This translates into CSVDAAGGFSNGYTF.

This clonotype occurred many times. The gene calls are TRBV3-1 and TRBJ2-1; 12 bases fit TRBD2. The V gene end was trimmed by 0 bases and the J gene end by 9 bases; junction bases not matched to a gene: 9. From germline, CDR1 is LGHDT and CDR2 YNNKEL (reference sequence). CDR3 length: 17 amino acids. CDR3 nucleotide sequence: TGTGCCAGCAGCCAAGAAAAGGTCCTAGCGGGGGGGCGTGAGCAGTTCTTC. Its protein is CASSQEKVLAGGREQFF.

This clonotype was counted only a few times. The chain couples TRBV19 to TRBJ1-6; TRBD1 aligns across 7 bases. V lost 0 bases to trimming and J lost 10 bases; unmatched junction nucleotides: 12. CDR1 is LNHDA and CDR2 is SQIVND in the germline V gene (reference sequence). The CDR3 is 17 amino acids. In nucleotides, the CDR3 is TGTGCCAGTAGTATAGATTATGGACAGGACTCGTTCTCACCCCTCCACTTT. Translated: CASSIDYGQDSFSPLHF.

A few counts support this clonotype. CDR3 DNA sequence: TGTGCCAGACTAACAGGGTGGGATCAGTACTTC. Translating it yields CARLTGWDQYF. The chain joins TRBV6-4 to TRBJ2-4; TRBD1 might be the D (6 bases). Germline CDR1 MRHNA, CDR2 SNTAGT. V was pared by 9 bases and J by 12 bases, with 15 bases between. This CDR3 spans 11 amino acids.

The V call is TRBV29-1, the J call TRBJ2-2; D gene ambiguous. The CDR3 covers 13 residues. Germline CDR1 SQVTM, CDR2 ANQGSEA. V was shortened by 6 bases and J by 1 base, with 9 bases between the two germline ends. DNA for the CDR3: TGCAGCGTCTCCGGGCGGAACACCGGGGAGCTGTTTTTT. Its translation: CSVSGRNTGELFF.

The chain recombines TRBV28 with TRBJ2-5; 7 bases agree with TRBD2. Trimming removed 2 bases from V and 4 bases from J; junction bases left unmatched: 7. The CDR3 is 15 amino acids. The germline V gene has CDR1 MDHEN and CDR2 SYDVKM. CDR3 amino acids: CASSLQGLTVETQYF. The DNA for the CDR3 is TGTGCCAGCAGTTTACAGGGACTAACGGTAGAGACCCAGTACTTC. The full variable domain, completed using reference TRBV28 and TRBJ2-5, is DVKVTQSSRYLVKRTGEKVFLECVQDMDHENMFWYRQDPGLGLRLIYFSYDVKMKEKGDIPEGYSVSREKKERFSLILESASTNQTSMYLCASSLQGLTVETQYFGPGTRLLVL.